Given below is one T cell receptor beta chain in context. This sample was included in a study of blood T cell repertoires in COVID-19. Measured with immunoSEQ multiplex PCR; TCRdb has only the in-frame clones, and not every one. The sample consists of about 81,000 clones, about 90% of them appearing once. The CDR3 extends over 15 amino acids. Trimming left V 6 bases short and J 0 bases short, with 12 bases between. From germline, CDR1 is LNHDA and CDR2 SQIVND (reference sequence). This sequence originates from an elderly woman with acute or convalescent COVID-19. The V and J genes are TRBV19 and TRBJ2-1; D is uncertain. Sequenced sample: peripheral blood. CDR3 sequence: CASRLNGVSYNEQFF. The CDR3 nucleotides are TGTGCCAGTAGACTGAACGGTGTCTCCTACAATGAGCAGTTCTTC.